This T cell receptor beta chain was sequenced during a study of blood T cell repertoires in COVID-19. At the level of the study: Donors in the United States, Italy and Spain gave samples during acute or convalescent COVID-19.

In assigning cohorts, the study relied on participant-reported clinical history. The authors' processing: Reference gene primer amplification yielded estimated nucleated cell counts. Sequencing was performed with immunoSEQ multiplex PCR; in TCRdb, only in-frame clones are kept and a portion is missing. V, J and clone size are taken as reported in that table, and D and trimming were inferred from the DNA itself. The table includes hundreds of thousands of clones, roughly 89% detected once. A remark on this clone: The sample holds other DNA sequences that translate to the same CDR3.

The CDR3 spans 15 residues. Germline trimming cut 5 bases from V and 10 bases from J; bases unmatched to any gene: 7. Germline V CDR1 and CDR2: SGHTA, FQGTGA. The sample taken for sequencing was PBMCs or T cells enriched from blood (not recorded which). V gene TRBV7-3 combines with J gene TRBJ2-1; 14 nucleotides line up with TRBD2. This sequence originates from a woman younger than 30 with acute COVID-19. DNA for the CDR3: TGTGCCAGCAGCCTGACTAGCGGGAGGGCCGGAGAGCAGTTCTTC. Residues: CASSLTSGRAGEQFF.